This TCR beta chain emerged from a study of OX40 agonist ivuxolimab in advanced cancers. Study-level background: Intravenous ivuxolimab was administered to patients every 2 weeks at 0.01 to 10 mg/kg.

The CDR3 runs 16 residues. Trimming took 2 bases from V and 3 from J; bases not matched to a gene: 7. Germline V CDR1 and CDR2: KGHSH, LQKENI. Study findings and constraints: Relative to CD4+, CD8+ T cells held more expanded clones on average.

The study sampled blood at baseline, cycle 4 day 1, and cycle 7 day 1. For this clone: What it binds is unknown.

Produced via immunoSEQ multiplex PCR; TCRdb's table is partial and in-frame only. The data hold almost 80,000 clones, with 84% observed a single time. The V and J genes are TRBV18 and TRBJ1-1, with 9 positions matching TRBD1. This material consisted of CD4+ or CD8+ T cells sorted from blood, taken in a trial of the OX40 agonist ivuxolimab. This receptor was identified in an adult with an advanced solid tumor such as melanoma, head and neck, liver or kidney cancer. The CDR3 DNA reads TGTGCCAGCTCACCAGGCACAGGGGGCGGATACACTGAAGCTTTCTTT. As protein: CASSPGTGGGYTEAFF.